This T cell receptor beta chain was documented in a study of T cell responses to AZD1222 COVID-19 vaccine (dated by TCRdb to the early 2020s). For context, the study as a whole: TCR sequencing was performed for roughly 250 trial participants, of whom 200 to 220 were given two doses of AZD1222 and 26 were given two doses of MenACWY control vaccine. Trial participants were enrolled by age into 18-55, 56-69 and 70-plus year subgroups, with approximately 160, 26 and 62 TCR-sequenced participants respectively. General conclusions and limits of the study: Participants were mostly white British, with more females than males. The authors suggested clonal diversity may have been underestimated. After two AZD1222 doses, both the breadth and the depth of spike-specific TCRs were significantly higher than at day 0 and than in MenACWY recipients. Because no day 14 peak-response samples were available, repertoires were characterized only after the peak T cell response. The vaccine-associated CD4 TCRs covered the entire spike protein, and the dominant responses fell in regions 160-218 and 743-854. Conclusions about previously exposed vaccinees are limited, since just six or seven AZD1222 recipients were seropositive for SARS-CoV-2 at baseline. In the small 56-69-year group, the increase in depth fell short of significance, most likely because of low power. Nearly half of unique spike-specific TCRs reportedly recognized epitopes outside regions mutated in the B.1.351 and B.1.1.7 variants.

In light of the paper, this sample's time point label describes: about 28 days (+/-7) after the second vaccine dose. AZD1222 recipients with second doses at about 4 weeks or about 12 weeks were pooled, because spike-specific TCR depth and breadth did not differ between schedules. Vaccinee samples came from UK trials COV001 and COV002, including a single-blind randomized controlled phase 2/3 trial of AZD1222 (ChAdOx1 nCoV-19) in healthy adults. Trial participant PBMC samples were collected at day 0 and day 28 after the second dose for TCRbeta chain sequencing. Via the germline V gene (reference sequence), CDR1 is LNHDA and CDR2 SQIVND. Cut back by 3 bases and 5 bases, the V and J ends lie 13 bases apart. The CDR3 goes from the cysteine to the phenylalanine over 14 residues. Only the CDR3 DNA is retained, 42 bases long and in frame from the first base. Turning to this clone: Its antigen is currently not known. Base qualities are not at hand, and no much larger clone is one base apart.

The CDR3 regions of human TCRbeta chains were analyzed by immunosequencing. In the original analysis: TCRs in the repertoires were matched against a reference library of SARS-CoV-2-specific TCRs that had been generated with the MIRA antigen-specificity platform. Breadth was defined as the fraction of unique TCRs that were SARS-CoV-2-associated, and depth was defined as the fraction of total T cells that were SARS-CoV-2-associated. Using the MIRA data, every spike-specific TCR was mapped to the spike region that the TCR reacted to and assigned to either a CD4 or a CD8 class. Log10-transformed breadth and depth values were compared by one-way ANOVA with Sidak's multiple comparisons tests. Drawn from immuneACCESS, this table holds only the in-frame rearrangements with V and J called that TCRdb kept. Clones are partly lost; checked studies trace under half to an unresolved V gene and leave the rest unexplained. V, J and clone size are those of that table, while D and trimming were read from the DNA. Across this sample there are 100,000 to 150,000 clones, with roughly 91% seen only once. 1.1% of the sample lies in the top ten.

Source: peripheral blood, taken 28 days after the second AZD1222 dose. The chain links TRBV19 with TRBJ1-2, with TRBD1 tentatively as D gene (5 bases match). The clonotype was recovered from an adult who received the AZD1222 COVID-19 vaccine. The CDR3 region: CASSISGTQYGYTF. The DNA sequence is TGTGCCAGTAGTATCTCCGGGACGCAGTATGGCTACACCTTC.